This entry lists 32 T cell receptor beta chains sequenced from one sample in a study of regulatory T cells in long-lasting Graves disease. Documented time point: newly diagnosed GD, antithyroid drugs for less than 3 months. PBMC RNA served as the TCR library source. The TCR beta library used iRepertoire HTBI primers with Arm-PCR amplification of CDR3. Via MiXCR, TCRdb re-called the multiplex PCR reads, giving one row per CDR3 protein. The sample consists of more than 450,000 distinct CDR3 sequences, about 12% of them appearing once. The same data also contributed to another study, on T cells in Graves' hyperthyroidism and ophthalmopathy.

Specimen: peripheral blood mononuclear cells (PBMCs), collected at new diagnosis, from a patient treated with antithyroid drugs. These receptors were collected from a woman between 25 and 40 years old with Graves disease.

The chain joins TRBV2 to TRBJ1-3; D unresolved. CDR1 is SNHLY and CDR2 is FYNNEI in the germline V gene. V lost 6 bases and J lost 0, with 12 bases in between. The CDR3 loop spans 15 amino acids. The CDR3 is CASRARSVSGNTIYF. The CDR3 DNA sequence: TGTGCCAGCAGGGCCAGATCCGTCTCTGGAAACACCATATATTTT.

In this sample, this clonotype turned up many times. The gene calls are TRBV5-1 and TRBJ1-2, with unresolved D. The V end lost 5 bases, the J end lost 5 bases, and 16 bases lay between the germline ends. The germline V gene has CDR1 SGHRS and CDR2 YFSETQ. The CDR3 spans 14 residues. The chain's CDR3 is CASSPGPQQYGYTF. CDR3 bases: TGCGCCAGCAGTCCCGGGCCCCAGCAGTATGGCTACACCTTC.

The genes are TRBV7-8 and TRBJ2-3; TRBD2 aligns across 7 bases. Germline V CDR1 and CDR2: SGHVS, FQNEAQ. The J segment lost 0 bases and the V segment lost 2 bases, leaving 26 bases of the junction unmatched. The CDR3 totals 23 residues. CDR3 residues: CASSLPTQSASGAGGTSTDTQYF. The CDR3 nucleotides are TGTGCCAGCAGCTTACCCACCCAATCGGCTAGCGGAGCCGGGGGGACTAGCACAGATACGCAGTATTTT.

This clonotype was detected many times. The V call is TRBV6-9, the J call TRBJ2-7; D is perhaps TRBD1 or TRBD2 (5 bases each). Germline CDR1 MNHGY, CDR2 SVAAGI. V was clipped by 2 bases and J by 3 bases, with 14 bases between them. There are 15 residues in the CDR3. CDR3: CASSYTGEGYYEQYF. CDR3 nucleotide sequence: TGTGCCAGCAGTTATACAGGCGAGGGGTACTACGAGCAGTACTTC.

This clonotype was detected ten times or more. The CDR3 region has the DNA TGTGCTAGTGGTTTGGCCAGCGGGAGCTCCTACAATGAGCAGTTCTTC. Translated, it gives CASGLASGSSYNEQFF. This chain connects TRBV12-5 to TRBJ2-1; 8 bases are shared with TRBD2. Germline V gives CDR1 LGHNT, CDR2 FRNRAP. V shed 1 base, J shed 0 bases, and the junction held 2 bases outside the gene matches. The CDR3 has 16 residues. Looking up the rest from reference TRBV12-5 and TRBJ2-1 gives the full variable domain: DARVTQTPRHKVTEMGQEVTMRCQPILGHNTVFWYRQTMMQGLELLAYFRNRAPLDDSGMPKDRFSAEMPDATLATLKIQPSEPRDSAVYFCASGLASGSSYNEQFFGPGTRLTVL.

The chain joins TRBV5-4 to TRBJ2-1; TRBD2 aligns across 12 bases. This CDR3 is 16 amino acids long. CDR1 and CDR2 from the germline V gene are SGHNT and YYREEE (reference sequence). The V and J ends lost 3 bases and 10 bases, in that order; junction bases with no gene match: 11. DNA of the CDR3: TGTGCCAGCAGCTGGGGCCTAGCGGGAGGGCCGGGAGAGCAGTTCTTC. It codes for CASSWGLAGGPGEQFF.

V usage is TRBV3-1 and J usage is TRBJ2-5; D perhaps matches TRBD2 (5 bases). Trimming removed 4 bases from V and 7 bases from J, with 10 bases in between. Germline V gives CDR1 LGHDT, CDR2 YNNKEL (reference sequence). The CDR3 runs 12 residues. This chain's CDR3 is CASSRGLGTQYF. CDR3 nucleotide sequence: TGTGCCAGCAGCCGCGGGCTCGGGACCCAGTACTTC.

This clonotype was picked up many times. The CDR3 loop reads CASRIARISAVNYGYTF. CDR3 coding DNA: TGTGCCAGTAGGATTGCCCGAATCTCTGCAGTGAACTATGGCTACACCTTC. This chain uses TRBV19 with TRBJ1-2; D is unclear. V was clipped by 6 bases and J by 2 bases, with 22 bases between them. Germline CDR1 LNHDA, CDR2 SQIVND (reference sequence). This CDR3 is built from 17 residues.

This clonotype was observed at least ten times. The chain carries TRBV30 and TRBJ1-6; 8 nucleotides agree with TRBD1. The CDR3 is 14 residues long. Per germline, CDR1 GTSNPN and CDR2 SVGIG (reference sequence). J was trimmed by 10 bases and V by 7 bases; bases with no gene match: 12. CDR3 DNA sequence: TGTGCCTCTCAGGGGGCGCGGGGGCGATCACCCCTCCACTTT. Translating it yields CASQGARGRSPLHF.

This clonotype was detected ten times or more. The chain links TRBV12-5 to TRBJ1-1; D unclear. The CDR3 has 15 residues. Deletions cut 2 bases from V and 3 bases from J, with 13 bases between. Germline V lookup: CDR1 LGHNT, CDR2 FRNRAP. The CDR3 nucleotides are TGTGCTAGTGGTTTGTCTATCGGTTCGGACACTGAAGCTTTCTTT. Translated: CASGLSIGSDTEAFF.

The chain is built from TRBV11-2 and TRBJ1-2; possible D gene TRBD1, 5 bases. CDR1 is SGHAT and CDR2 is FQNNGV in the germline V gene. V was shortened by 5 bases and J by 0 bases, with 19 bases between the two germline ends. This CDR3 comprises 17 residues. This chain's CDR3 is CASSPGPGRQANYGYTF. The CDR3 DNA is TGTGCCAGCAGCCCAGGGCCGGGACGGCAAGCTAACTATGGCTACACCTTC.

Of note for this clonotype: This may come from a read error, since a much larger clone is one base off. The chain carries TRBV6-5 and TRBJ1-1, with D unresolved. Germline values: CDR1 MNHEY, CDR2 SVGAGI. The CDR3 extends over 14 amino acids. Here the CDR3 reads CAGSYVSLNTEAFF. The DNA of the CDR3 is TGTGCCGGCAGTTATGTAAGTCTGAACACTGAAGCTTTCTTT.

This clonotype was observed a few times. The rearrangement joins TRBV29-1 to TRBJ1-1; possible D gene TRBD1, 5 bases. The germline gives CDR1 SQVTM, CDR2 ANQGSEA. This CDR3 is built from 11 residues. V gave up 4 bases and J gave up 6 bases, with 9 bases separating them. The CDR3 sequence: CSVAGGSEAFF. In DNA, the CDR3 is TGCAGCGTTGCGGGGGGGTCTGAAGCTTTCTTT. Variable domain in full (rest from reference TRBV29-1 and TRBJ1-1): SAVISQKPSRDICQRGTSLTIQCQVDSQVTMMFWYRQQPGQSLTLIATANQGSEATYESGFVIDKFPISRPNLTFSTLTVSNMSPEDSSIYLCSVAGGSEAFFGQGTRLTVV.

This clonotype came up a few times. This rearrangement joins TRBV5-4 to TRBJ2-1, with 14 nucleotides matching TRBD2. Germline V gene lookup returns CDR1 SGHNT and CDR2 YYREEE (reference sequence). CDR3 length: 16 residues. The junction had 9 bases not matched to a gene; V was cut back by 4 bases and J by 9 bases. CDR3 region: CASSVGLAGGLGEQFF. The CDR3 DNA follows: TGTGCCAGCAGCGTCGGACTAGCGGGAGGACTGGGTGAGCAGTTCTTC.

As DNA, the CDR3 is TGCAGTGCTAGGAGGACAGGGGGCCGGATGAACACTGAAGCTTTCTTT. Protein: CSARRTGGRMNTEAFF. The rearrangement uses TRBV20-1 and TRBJ1-1; 11 positions agree with TRBD1. The V segment lost 3 bases and the J segment 0 bases; nucleotides outside the gene matches: 6. This CDR3 has 16 residues. Germline V gene sequence: CDR1 DFQATT, CDR2 SNEGSKA (reference sequence).

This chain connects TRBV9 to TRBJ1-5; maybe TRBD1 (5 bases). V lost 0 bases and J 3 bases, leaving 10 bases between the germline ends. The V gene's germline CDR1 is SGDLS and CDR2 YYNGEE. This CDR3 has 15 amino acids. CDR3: CASSVGGRYNQPQHF. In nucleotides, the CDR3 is TGTGCCAGCAGCGTAGGGGGCAGGTACAATCAGCCCCAGCATTTT. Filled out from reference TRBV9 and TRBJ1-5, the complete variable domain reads DSGVTQTPKHLITATGQRVTLRCSPRSGDLSVYWYQQSLDQGLQFLIQYYNGEERAKGNILERFSAQQFPDLHSELNLSSLELGDSALYFCASSVGGRYNQPQHFGDGTRLSIL.

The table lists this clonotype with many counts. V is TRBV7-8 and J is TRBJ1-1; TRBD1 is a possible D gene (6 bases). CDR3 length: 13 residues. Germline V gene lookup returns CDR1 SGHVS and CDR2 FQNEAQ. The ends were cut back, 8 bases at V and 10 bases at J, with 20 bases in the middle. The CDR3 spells CASAANRDKAAFF. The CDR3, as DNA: TGTGCCAGCGCCGCAAACCGGGACAAAGCAGCTTTCTTT.

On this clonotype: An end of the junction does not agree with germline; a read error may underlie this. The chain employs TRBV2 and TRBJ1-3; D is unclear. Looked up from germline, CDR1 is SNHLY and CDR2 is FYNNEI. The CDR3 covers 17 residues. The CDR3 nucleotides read TGCGCCAGCAGACAAGCGGTTGTCAATTATCCTGGAAACACCATATATTTT. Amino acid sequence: CASRQAVVNYPGNTIYF. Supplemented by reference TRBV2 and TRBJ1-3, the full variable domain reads EPEVTQTPSHQVTQMGQEVILRCVPISNHLYFYWYRQILGQKVEFLVSFYNNEISEKSEIFDDQFSVERPDGSNFTLKIRSTKLEDSAMYFCASRQAVVNYPGNTIYFGEGSWLTVV.

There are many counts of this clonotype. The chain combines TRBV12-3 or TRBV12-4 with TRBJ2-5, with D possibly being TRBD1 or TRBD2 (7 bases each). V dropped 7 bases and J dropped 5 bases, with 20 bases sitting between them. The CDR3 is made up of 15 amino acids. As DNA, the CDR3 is TGTGCCAGCACCATGGGAGGGGGCGCCGGGGAGACCCAGTACTTC. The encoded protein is CASTMGGGAGETQYF.

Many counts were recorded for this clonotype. CDR3 bases: TGTGCCAGCAGCCCGAATAATTCACCCCTCCACTTT. Protein sequence: CASSPNNSPLHF. The chain employs TRBV2 and TRBJ1-6; unclear D gene. Germline CDR1 SNHLY, CDR2 FYNNEI. The V end lost 6 bases, the J end lost 5 bases, and 5 bases lay between the germline ends. This CDR3 region has 12 residues.

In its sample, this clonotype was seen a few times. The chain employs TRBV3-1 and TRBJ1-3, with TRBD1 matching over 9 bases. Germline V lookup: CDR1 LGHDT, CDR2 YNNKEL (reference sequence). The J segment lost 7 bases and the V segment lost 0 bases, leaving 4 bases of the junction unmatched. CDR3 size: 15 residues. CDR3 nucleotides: TGTGCCAGCAGCCAAGAGGACAGGGGCTACAACACCATATATTTT. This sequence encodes CASSQEDRGYNTIYF.

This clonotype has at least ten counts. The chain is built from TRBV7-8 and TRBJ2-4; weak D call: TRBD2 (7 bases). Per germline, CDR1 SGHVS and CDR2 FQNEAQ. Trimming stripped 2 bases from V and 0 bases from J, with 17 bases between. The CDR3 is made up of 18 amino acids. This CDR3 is CASSLMKAGHLAKNIQYF. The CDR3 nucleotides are TGTGCCAGCAGCTTAATGAAAGCGGGACACCTAGCCAAAAACATTCAGTACTTC.

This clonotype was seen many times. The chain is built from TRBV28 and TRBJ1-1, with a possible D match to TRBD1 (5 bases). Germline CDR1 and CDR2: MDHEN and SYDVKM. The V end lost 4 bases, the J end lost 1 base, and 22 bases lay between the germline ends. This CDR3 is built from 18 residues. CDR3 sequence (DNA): TGTGCCAGCAGTTCCCATAAGGTTGGGGCAGGAGGGAACACTGAAGCTTTCTTT. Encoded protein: CASSSHKVGAGGNTEAFF.

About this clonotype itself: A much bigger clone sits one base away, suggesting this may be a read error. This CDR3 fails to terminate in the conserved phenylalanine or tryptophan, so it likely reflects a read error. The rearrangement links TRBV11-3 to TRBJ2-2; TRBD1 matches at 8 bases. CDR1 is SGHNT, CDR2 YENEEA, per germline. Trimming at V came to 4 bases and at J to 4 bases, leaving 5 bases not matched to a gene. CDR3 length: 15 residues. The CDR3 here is CASSSGQALTGELFL. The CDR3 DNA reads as TGTGCCAGCAGCTCGGGACAGGCCCTCACCGGGGAGCTGTTTTTG.

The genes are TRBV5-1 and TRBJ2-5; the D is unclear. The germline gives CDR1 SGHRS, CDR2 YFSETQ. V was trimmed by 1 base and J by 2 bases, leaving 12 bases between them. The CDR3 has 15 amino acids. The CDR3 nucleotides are TGCGCCAGCAGCTTGTGGTCCCAGAGACAAGAGACCCAGTACTTC. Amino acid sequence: CASSLWSQRQETQYF.

CDR3 DNA: TGTGCCAGCAGTTTAAAGTATGAAGCTTTCTTT. Translation gives CASSLKYEAFF. This chain joins TRBV12-3 or TRBV12-4 and TRBJ1-1; D gene uncertain. CDR3 length: 11 residues. V gave up 2 bases and J gave up 7 bases, with 5 bases separating them.

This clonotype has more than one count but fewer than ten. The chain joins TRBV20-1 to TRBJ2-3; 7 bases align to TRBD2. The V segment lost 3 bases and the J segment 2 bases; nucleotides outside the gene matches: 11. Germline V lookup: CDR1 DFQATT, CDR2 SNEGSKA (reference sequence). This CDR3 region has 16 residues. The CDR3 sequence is CSASVSTSYYTDTQYF. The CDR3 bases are TGCAGTGCTAGTGTGTCGACTAGCTATTACACAGATACGCAGTATTTT.

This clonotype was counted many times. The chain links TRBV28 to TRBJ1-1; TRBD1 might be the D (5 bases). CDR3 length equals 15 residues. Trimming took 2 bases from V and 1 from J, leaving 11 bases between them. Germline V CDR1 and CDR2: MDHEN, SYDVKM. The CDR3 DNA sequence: TGTGCCAGCAGTTTACCTGGGGACCCGAACACTGAAGCTTTCTTT. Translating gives CASSLPGDPNTEAFF.

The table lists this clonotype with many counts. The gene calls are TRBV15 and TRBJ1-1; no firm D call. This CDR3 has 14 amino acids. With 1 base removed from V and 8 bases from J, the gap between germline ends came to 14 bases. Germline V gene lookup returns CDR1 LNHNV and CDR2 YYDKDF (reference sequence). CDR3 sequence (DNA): TGTGCCACCAGCAGAGGGGGAACAACAAGGGAAGCTTTCTTT. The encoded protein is CATSRGGTTREAFF.

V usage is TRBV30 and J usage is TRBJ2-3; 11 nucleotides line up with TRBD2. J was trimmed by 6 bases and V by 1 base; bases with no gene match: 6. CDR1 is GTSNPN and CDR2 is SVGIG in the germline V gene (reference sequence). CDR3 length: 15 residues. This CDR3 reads CAWSGLAGSLDTQYF. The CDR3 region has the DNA TGTGCCTGGAGTGGACTAGCGGGGAGCTTGGATACGCAGTATTTT. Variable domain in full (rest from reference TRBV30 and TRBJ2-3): SQTIHQWPATLVQPVGSPLSLECTVEGTSNPNLYWYRQAAGRGLQLLFYSVGIGQISSEVPQNLSASRPQDRQFILSSKKLLLSDSGFYLCAWSGLAGSLDTQYFGPGTRLTVL.

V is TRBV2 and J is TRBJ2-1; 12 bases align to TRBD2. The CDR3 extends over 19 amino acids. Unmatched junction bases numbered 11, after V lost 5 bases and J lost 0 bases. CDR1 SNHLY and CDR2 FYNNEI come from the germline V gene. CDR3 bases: TGTGCCAGCAGTTTTCTAGCGGGAGGGCCCTCTAGCTCCTACAATGAGCAGTTCTTC. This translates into CASSFLAGGPSSSYNEQFF. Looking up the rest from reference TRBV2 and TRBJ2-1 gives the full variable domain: EPEVTQTPSHQVTQMGQEVILRCVPISNHLYFYWYRQILGQKVEFLVSFYNNEISEKSEIFDDQFSVERPDGSNFTLKIRSTKLEDSAMYFCASSFLAGGPSSSYNEQFFGPGTRLTVL.

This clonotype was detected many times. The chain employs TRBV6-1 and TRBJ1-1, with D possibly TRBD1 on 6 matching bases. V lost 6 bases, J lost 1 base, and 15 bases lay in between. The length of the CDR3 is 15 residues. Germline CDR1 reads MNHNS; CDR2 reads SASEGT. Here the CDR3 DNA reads TGTGCCAGCAGATGGACAGCGGATTGGAACACTGAAGCTTTCTTT. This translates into CASRWTADWNTEAFF.